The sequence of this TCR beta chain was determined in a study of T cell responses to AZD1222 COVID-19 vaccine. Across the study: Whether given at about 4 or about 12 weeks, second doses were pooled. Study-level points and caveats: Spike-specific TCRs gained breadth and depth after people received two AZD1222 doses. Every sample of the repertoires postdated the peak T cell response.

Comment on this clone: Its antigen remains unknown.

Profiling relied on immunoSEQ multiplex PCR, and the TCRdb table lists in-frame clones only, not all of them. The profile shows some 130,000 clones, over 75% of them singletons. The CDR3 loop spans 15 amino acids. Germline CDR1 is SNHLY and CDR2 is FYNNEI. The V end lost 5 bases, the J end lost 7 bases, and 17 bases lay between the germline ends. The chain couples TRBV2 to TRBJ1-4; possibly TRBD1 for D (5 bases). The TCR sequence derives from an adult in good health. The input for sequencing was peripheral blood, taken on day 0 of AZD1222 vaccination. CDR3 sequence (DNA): TGTGCCAGCAGTTTGGATGGGGGATTCGCTGAAAAACTGTTTTTT. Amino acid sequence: CASSLDGGFAEKLFF.